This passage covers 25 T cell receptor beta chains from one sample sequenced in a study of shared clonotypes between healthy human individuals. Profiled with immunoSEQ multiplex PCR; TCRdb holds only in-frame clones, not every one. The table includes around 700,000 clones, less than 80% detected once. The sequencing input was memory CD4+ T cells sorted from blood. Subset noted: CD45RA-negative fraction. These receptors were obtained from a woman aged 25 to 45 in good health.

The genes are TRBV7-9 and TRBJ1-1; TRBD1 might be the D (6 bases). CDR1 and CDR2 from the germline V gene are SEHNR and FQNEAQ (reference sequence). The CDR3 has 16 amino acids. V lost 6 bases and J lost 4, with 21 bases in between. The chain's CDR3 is CASRSGVRKWGTEAFF. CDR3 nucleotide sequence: TGTGCCAGCAGATCAGGGGTGAGGAAATGGGGCACTGAAGCTTTCTTT.

Written as DNA, the CDR3 is TGTGCCACCCTGGACAGGCTCTACGAGCAGTACTTC. Its protein is CATLDRLYEQYF. The chain couples TRBV28 to TRBJ2-7; 7 positions agree with TRBD1. The length of the CDR3 is 12 residues. The junction had 6 bases not matched to a gene; V was cut back by 10 bases and J by 3 bases. Germline V lookup: CDR1 MDHEN, CDR2 SYDVKM.

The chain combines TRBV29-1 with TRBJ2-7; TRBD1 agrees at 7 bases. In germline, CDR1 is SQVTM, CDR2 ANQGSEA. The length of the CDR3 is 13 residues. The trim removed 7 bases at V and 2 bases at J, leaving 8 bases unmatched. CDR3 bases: TGCAGCGCCTTGGACAGGCAAACCTACGAGCAGTACTTC. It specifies CSALDRQTYEQYF.

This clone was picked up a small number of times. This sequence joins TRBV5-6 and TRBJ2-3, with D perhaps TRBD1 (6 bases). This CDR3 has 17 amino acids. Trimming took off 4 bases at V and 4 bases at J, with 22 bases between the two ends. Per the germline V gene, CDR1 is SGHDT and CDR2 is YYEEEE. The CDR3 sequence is CASSPGTSQGAADTQYF. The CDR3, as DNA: TGTGCCAGCAGCCCCGGAACCTCACAGGGCGCCGCAGATACGCAGTATTTT.

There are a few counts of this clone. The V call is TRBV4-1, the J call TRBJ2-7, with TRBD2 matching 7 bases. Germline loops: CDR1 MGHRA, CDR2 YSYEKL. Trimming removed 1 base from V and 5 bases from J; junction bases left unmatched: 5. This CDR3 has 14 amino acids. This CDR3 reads CASSQVGTTNEQYF. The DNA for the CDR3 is TGCGCCAGCAGCCAAGTAGGGACTACGAACGAGCAGTACTTC.

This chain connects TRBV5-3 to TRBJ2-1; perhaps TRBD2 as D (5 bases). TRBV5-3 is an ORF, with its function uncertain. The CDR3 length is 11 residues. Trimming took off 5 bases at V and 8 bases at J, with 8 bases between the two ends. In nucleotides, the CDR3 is TGTGCCAGAAGAGCGGTCCATGAGCAGTTCTTC. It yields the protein CARRAVHEQFF.

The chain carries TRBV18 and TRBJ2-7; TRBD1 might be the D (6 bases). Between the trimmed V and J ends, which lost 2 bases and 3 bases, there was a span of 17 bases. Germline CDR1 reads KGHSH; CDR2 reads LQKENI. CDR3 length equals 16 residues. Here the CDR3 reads CASSPTSRDTNYEQYF. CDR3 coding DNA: TGTGCCAGCTCACCAACTTCTCGGGACACCAACTACGAGCAGTACTTC.

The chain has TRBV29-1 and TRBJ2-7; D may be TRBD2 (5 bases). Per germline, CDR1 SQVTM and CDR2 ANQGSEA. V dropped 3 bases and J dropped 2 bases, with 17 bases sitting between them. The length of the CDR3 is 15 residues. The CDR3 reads CSVEIPAVLTYEQYF. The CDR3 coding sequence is TGCAGCGTTGAGATCCCAGCGGTTCTTACCTACGAGCAGTACTTC.

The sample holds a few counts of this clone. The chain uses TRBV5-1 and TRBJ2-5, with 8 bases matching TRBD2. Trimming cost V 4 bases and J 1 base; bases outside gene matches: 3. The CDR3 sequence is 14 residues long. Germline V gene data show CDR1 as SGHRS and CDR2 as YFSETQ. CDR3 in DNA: TGCGCCAGCAGCCGGCTAGCGGGCCAAGAGACCCAGTACTTC. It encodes CASSRLAGQETQYF.

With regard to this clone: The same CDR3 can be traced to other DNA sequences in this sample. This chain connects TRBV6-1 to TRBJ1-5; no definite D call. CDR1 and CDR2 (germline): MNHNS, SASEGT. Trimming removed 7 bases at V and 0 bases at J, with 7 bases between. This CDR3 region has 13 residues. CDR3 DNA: TGTGCCAGCAATCTCTATAGCAATCAGCCCCAGCATTTT. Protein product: CASNLYSNQPQHF.

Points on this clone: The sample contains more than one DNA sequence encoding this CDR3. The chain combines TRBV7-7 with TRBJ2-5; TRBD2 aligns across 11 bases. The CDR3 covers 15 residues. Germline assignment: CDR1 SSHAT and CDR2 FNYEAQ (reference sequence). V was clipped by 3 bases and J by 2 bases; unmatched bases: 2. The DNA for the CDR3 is TGTGCCAGCAGCTTGGGACTAGCGGAGCAAGAGACCCAGTACTTC. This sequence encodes CASSLGLAEQETQYF.

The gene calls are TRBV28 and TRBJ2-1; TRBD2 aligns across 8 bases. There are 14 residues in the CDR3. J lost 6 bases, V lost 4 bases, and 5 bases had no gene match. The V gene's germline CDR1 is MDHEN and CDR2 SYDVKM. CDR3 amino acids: CASSSGTRLNEQFF. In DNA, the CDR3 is TGTGCCAGCAGTTCAGGGACTAGGCTCAATGAGCAGTTCTTC.

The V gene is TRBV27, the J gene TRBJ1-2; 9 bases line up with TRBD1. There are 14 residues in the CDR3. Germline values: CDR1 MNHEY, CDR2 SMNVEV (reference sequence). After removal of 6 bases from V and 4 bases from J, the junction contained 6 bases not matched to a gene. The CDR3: CASRSTGGGYGYTF. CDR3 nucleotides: TGTGCCAGCAGGAGTACAGGGGGCGGCTATGGCTACACCTTC.

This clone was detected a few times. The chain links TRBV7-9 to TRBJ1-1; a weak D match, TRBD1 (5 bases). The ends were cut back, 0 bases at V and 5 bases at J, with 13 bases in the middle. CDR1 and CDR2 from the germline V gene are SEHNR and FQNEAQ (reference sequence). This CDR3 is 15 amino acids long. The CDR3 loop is CASSLAIGQTTEAFF. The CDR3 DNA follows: TGTGCCAGCAGCTTAGCGATAGGACAAACAACTGAAGCTTTCTTT.

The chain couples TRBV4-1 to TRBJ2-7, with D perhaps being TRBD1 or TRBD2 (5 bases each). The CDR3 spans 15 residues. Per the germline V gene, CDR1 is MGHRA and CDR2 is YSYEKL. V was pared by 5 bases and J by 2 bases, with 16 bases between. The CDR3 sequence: CASSKQDSGTYEQYF. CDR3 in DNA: TGCGCCAGCAGCAAACAGGACTCCGGGACCTACGAGCAGTACTTC.

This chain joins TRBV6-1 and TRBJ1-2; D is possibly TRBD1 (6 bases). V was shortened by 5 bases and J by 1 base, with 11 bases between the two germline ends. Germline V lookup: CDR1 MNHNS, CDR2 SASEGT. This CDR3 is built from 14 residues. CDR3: CASSQGWDNYGYTF. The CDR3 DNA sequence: TGTGCCAGCAGTCAGGGGTGGGATAACTATGGCTACACCTTC.

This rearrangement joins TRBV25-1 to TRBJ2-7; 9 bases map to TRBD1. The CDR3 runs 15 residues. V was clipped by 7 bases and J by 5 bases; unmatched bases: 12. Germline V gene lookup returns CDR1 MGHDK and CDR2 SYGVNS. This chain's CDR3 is CASNVDGTGIDEQYF. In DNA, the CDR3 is TGTGCCAGCAACGTCGATGGGACAGGGATTGACGAGCAGTACTTC.

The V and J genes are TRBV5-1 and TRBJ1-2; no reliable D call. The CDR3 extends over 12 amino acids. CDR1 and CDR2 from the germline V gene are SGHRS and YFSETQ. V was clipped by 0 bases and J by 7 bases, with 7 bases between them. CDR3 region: CASSLEKGGYTF. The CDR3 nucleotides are TGCGCCAGCAGCTTGGAGAAAGGTGGCTACACCTTC.

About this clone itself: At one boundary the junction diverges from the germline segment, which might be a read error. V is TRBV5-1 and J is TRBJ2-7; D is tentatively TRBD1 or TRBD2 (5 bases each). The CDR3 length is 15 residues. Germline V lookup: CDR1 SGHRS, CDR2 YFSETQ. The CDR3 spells CASSFGDGFYNEKYF. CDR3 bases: TGCGCCAGCAGCTTCGGGGACGGGTTTTACAACGAGAAGTACTTC.

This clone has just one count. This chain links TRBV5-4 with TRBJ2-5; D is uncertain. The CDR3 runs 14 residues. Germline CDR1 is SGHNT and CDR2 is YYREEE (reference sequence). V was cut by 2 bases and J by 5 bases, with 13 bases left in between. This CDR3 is CASSLKSGSETQYF. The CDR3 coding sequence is TGTGCCAGCAGCTTAAAATCTGGGTCCGAGACCCAGTACTTC.

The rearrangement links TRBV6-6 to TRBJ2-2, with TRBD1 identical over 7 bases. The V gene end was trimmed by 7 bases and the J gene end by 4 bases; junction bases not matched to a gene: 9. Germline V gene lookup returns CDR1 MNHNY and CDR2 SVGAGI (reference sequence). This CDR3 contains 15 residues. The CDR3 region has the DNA TGTGCCAGCACTCCGACAGGGACGGGCACCGGGGAGCTGTTTTTT. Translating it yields CASTPTGTGTGELFF.

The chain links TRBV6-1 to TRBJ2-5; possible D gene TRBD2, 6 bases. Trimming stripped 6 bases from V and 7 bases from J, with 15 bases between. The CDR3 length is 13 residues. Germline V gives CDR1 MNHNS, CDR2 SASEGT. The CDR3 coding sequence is TGTGCCAGCAGACCGACGGGGGAAGGGACCCAGTACTTC. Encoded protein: CASRPTGEGTQYF.

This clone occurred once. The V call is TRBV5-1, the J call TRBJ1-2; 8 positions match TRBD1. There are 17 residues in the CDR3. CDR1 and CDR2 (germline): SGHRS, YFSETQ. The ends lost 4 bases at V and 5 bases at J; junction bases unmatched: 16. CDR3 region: CASSQETYGQGGYGYTF. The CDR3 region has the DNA TGCGCCAGCAGCCAAGAGACTTACGGACAGGGAGGATATGGCTACACCTTC.

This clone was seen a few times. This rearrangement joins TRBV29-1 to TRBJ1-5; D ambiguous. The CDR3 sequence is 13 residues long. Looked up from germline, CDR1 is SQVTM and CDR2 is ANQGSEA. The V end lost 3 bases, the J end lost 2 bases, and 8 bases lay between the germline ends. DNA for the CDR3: TGCAGCGTTGACGATGGGGGCAATCAGCCCCAGCATTTT. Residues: CSVDDGGNQPQHF. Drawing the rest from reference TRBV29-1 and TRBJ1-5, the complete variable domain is SAVISQKPSRDICQRGTSLTIQCQVDSQVTMMFWYRQQPGQSLTLIATANQGSEATYESGFVIDKFPISRPNLTFSTLTVSNMSPEDSSIYLCSVDDGGNQPQHFGDGTRLSIL.

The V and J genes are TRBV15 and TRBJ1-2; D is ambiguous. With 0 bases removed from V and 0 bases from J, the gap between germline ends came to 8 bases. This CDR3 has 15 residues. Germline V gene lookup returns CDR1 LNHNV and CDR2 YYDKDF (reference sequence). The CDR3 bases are TGTGCCACCAGCAGAGATGAGACGGCTAACTATGGCTACACCTTC. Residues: CATSRDETANYGYTF.